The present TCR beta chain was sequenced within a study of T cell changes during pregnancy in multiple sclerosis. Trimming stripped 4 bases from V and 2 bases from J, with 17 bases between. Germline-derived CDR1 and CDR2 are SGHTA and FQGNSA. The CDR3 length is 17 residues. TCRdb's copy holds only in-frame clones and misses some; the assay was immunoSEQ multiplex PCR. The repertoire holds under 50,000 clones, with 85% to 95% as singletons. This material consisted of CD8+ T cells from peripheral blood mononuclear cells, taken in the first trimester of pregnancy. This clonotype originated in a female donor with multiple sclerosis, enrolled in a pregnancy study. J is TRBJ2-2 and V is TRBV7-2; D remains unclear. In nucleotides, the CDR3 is TGTGCCAGCAGCTCCCCCTCGAGCTTTTTCAACACCGGGGAGCTGTTTTTT. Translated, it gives CASSSPSSFFNTGELFF.